Sequencing of this T cell receptor (beta chain) was carried out in a study of T cell responses to AZD1222 COVID-19 vaccine (dated by TCRdb to the early 2020s). Some background on the complete study: AZD1222 recipients whose second dose came at about 4 weeks and those whose second dose came at about 12 weeks were combined into one group, since spike-specific TCR depth and breadth did not differ between the two schedules. A total of 230 to 250 trial participants underwent TCR sequencing, of whom about 200 received two doses of AZD1222 and about 25 received two doses of the MenACWY control vaccine. Trial participants were enrolled by age into 18-55, 56-69 and 70-plus year subgroups, with around 150, 28 and 57 TCR-sequenced participants respectively. General findings and caveats noted by the study authors: Spike-specific TCR breadth and depth rose significantly after two AZD1222 doses compared with day 0 and with MenACWY recipients. Because no day 14 peak-response samples were available, repertoires were characterized only after the peak T cell response. Only 5 to 7 AZD1222 recipients were SARS-CoV-2 seropositive at baseline, limiting conclusions about previously exposed vaccinees. Reportedly, close to half of the unique spike-specific TCRs recognized epitopes lying outside the regions that are mutated in the B.1.351 and B.1.1.7 variants. In the small 56-69-year group, the increase in depth fell short of significance, most likely because of low power. Most participants were white British and females outnumbered males, and the authors suggested that clonal diversity may have been underestimated. The vaccine-associated CD4 TCRs covered the entire spike protein, and the dominant responses fell in regions 160-218 and 743-854.

The time point label here, explained by the study, means: baseline before first vaccination. Vaccinee samples came from UK trials COV001 and COV002, including a single-blind randomized controlled phase 2/3 trial of AZD1222 (ChAdOx1 nCoV-19) in healthy adults. Trial participant PBMC samples were collected at day 0 and day 28 after the second dose for TCRbeta chain sequencing. The CDR3 regions of human TCRbeta chains were analyzed by immunosequencing. From the authors' description of their analysis: TCRs in the repertoires were compared against a reference library of SARS-CoV-2-specific TCRs that had been generated with the MIRA antigen-specificity platform. Breadth was defined as the fraction of unique TCRs that were SARS-CoV-2-associated, and depth was defined as the fraction of total T cells that were SARS-CoV-2-associated. Using the MIRA data, every spike-specific TCR was mapped to the spike region that the TCR reacted to and assigned to either a CD4 or a CD8 class. Log10-transformed breadth and depth values were compared by one-way ANOVA with Sidak's multiple comparisons tests. TCRdb provides this immuneACCESS table in a form limited to in-frame rearrangements. Some clones are lacking; in checked studies, under half of them reflect an unresolved V gene, and why the rest are absent is not known. D and trimming come from the DNA, and the V and J calls and clone size come from that table. The table for this sample lists 150,000 or so clones; over 85% of them were counted only once. In total, the top ten clones hold around 2.6% of the sample.

To note about this clone: It lacks a known antigen. Base-call qualities are not available, and no considerably larger clone is one nucleotide away.

This receptor was taken from an adult in good health. The starting material was peripheral blood, obtained on day 0 of AZD1222 vaccination.

In nucleotide form, the sequence is TGTGCCAGCAGTCCTCGGGGCGTGACTAACTATGGCTACACCTTC. Translated, this is CASSPRGVTNYGYTF. The chain is encoded by TRBV6-5 joined to TRBJ1-2; D gene: possibly TRBD1, on 5 matching bases. The germline V gene gives CDR1 as MNHEY and CDR2 as SVGAGI. V was cut back by 5 bases and J by 0 bases, leaving a gap of 13 bases between them. Its CDR3 holds 15 amino acids, cysteine through phenylalanine. Kept here is only the CDR3 DNA, which spans 45 bases and is read in frame from base 1.